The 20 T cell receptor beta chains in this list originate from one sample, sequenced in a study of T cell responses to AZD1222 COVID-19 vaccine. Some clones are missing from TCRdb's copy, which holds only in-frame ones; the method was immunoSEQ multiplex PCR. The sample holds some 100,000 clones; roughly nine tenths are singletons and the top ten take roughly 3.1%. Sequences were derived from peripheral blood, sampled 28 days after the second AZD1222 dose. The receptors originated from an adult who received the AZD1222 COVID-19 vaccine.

Here the CDR3 reads CASSRWADTQYF. The CDR3 nucleotides read TGTGCCAGCAGCCGATGGGCAGATACGCAGTATTTT. The chain employs TRBV14 and TRBJ2-3; D is unclear. Trimming took 4 bases from V and 4 from J, leaving 6 bases between them. The CDR3 is 12 residues long. Germline CDR1 is SGHDN and CDR2 is FVKESK.

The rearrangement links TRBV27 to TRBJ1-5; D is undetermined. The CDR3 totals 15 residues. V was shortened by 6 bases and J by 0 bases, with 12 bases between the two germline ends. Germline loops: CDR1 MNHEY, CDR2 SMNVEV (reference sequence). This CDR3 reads CASSLGENSNQPQHF. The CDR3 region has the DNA TGTGCCAGCAGCCTTGGGGAAAATAGCAATCAGCCCCAGCATTTT.

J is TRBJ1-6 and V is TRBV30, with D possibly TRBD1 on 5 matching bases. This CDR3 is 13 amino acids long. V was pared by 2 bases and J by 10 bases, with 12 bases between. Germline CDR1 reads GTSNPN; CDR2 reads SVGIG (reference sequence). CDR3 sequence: CAWSPRGWSPLHF. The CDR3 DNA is TGTGCCTGGAGTCCCCGGGGCTGGTCACCCCTCCACTTT.

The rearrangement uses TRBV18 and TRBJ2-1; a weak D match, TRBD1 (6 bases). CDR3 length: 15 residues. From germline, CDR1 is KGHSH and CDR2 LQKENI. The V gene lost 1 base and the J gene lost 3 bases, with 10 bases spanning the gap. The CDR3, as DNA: TGTGCCAGCTCACCACGGGACACCTTCTACAATGAGCAGTTCTTC. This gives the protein CASSPRDTFYNEQFF.

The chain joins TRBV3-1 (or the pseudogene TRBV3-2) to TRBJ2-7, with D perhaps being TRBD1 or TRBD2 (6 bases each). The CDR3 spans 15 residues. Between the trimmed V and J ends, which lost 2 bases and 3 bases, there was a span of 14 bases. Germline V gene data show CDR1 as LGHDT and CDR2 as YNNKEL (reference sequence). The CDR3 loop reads CASSQMGGQSYEQYF. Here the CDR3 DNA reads TGTGCCAGCAGCCAAATGGGAGGACAGAGCTACGAGCAGTACTTC.

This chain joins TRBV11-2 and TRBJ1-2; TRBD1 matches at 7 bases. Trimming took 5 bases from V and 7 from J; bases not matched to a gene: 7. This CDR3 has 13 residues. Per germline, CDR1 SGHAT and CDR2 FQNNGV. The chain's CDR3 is CASSLTGAGGYTF. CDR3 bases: TGTGCCAGCAGCCTAACAGGGGCCGGTGGCTACACCTTC.

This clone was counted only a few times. Here the CDR3 reads CASSQEGQDGNTIYF. The CDR3 nucleotides read TGTGCCAGCAGCCAAGAGGGGCAGGATGGAAACACCATATATTTT. V gene TRBV4-2 combines with J gene TRBJ1-3, with D possibly TRBD1 on 5 matching bases. The V gene lost 0 bases and the J gene lost 3 bases, with 9 bases spanning the gap. Germline V CDR1 and CDR2: LGHNA, YNFKEQ. This CDR3 is built from 15 residues.

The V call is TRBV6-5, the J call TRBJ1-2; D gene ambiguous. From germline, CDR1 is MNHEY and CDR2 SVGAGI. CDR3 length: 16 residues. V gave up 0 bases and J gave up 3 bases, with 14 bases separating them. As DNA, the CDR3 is TGTGCCAGCAGTTACTCGAGAACAGAGGCACACTATGGCTACACCTTC. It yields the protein CASSYSRTEAHYGYTF.

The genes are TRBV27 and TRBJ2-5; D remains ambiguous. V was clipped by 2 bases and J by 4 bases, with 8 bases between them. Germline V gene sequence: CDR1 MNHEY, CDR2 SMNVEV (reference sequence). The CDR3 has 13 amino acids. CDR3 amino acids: CASSLRRGETQYF. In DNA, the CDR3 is TGTGCCAGCAGTTTACGTCGCGGAGAGACCCAGTACTTC.

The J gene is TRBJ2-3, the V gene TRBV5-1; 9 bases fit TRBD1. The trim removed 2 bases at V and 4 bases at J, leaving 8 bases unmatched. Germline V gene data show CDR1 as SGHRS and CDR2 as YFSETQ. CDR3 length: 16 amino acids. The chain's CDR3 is CASSFSGTGTADTQYF. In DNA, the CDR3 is TGCGCCAGCAGCTTTTCCGGGACAGGGACAGCAGATACGCAGTATTTT.

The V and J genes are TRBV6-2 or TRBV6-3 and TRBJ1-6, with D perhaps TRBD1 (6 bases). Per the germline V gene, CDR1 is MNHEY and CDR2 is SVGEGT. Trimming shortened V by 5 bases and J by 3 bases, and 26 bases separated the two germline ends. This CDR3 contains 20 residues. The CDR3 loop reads CASSTLTPFRGADYNSPLHF. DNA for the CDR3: TGTGCCAGCAGTACACTAACGCCCTTTCGGGGGGCAGACTATAATTCACCCCTCCACTTT.

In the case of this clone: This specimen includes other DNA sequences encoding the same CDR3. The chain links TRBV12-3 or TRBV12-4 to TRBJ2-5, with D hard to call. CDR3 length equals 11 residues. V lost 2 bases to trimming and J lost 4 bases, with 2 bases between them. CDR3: CASSLRETQYF. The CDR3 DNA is TGTGCCAGCAGTTTACGAGAGACCCAGTACTTC.

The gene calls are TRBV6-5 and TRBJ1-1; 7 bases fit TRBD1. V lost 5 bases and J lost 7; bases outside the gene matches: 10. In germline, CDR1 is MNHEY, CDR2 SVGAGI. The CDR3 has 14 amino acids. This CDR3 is CASSKQGPSVEAFF. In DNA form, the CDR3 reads TGTGCCAGCAGTAAACAGGGGCCCAGCGTTGAAGCTTTCTTT.

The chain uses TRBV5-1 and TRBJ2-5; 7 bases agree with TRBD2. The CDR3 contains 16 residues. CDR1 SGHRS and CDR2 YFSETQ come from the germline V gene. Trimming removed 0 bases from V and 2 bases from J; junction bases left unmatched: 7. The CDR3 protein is CASSLASGAGQETQYF. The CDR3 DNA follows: TGCGCCAGCAGCTTGGCCTCGGGAGCGGGGCAAGAGACCCAGTACTTC.

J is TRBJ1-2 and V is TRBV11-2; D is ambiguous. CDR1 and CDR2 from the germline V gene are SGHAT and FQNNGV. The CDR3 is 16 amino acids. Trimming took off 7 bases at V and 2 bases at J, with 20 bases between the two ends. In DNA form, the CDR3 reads TGTGCCAGCACCCTCCTGCGGGCAGCGGGAAACTATGGCTACACCTTC. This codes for CASTLLRAAGNYGYTF.

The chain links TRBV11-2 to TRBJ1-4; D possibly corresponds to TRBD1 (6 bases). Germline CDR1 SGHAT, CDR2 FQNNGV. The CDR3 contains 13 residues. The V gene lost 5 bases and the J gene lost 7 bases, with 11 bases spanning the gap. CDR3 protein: CASSAGTLEKLFF. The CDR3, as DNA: TGTGCCAGCAGCGCTGGGACACTTGAAAAACTGTTTTTT. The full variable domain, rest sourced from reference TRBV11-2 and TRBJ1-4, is EAGVAQSPRYKIIEKRQSVAFWCNPISGHATLYWYQQILGQGPKLLIQFQNNGVVDDSQLPKDRFSAERLKGVDSTLKIQPAKLEDSAVYLCASSAGTLEKLFFGSGTQLSVL.

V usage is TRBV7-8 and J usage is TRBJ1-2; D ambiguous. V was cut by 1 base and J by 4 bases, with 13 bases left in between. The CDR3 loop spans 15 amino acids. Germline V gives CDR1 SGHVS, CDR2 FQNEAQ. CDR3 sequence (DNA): TGTGCCAGCAGCTTAGATCGGCCCGGGAGCTATGGCTACACCTTC. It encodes CASSLDRPGSYGYTF.

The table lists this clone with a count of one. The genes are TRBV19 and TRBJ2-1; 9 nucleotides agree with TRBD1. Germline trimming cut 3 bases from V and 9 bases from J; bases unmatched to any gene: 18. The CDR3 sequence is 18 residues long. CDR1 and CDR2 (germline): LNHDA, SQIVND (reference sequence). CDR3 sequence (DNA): TGTGCCAGTAGTATCGCAGGGAGGACAGGGGCAAGACCTAGTGAGCAGTTCTTC. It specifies CASSIAGRTGARPSEQFF.

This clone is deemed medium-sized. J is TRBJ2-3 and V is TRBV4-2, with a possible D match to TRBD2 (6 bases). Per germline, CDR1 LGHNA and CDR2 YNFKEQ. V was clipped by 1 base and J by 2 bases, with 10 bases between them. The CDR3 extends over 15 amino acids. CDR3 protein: CASSQGGTDTDTQYF. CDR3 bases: TGTGCCAGCAGCCAAGGCGGGACTGACACAGATACGCAGTATTTT.

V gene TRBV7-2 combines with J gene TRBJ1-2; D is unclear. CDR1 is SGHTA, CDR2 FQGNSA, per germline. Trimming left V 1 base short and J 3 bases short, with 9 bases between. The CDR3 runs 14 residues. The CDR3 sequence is CASSLGTADYGYTF. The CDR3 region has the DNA TGTGCCAGCAGCTTAGGTACGGCAGACTATGGCTACACCTTC.